A selection of T cell receptor beta chains follows, all from one sample in a study of blood T cell repertoires in COVID-19. Sequencing used immunoSEQ multiplex PCR; TCRdb keeps in-frame clones, though not all of them. Found here are tens of thousands of clones, roughly 89% of them singletons; the top ten hold 3% to 4%. Sequenced sample: peripheral blood. These receptors originate from a woman aged 70 to 79 with acute or convalescent COVID-19. The CDR3 runs from the conserved cysteine through the conserved F or W. D genes are given only for firm matches. Expanded clones are given a class, and other clones once, few, many or no size at all.

V gene: TRBV12-5; J gene: TRBJ1-2; D gene: TRBD1; clone size: once; CDR3 DNA: TGTGCTAGTGGTTTCTCGGGGGCGACAGGGCTCCTCGGCTACACCTTC; CDR3 protein: CASGFSGATGLLGYTF
V gene: TRBV5-1; J gene: TRBJ2-1; D gene: -; clone size: once; CDR3 DNA: TGCGCCAGCAGCCGGCCAGGGTTGAGGAATGAGCAGTTCTTC; CDR3 protein: CASSRPGLRNEQFF
V gene: TRBV27; J gene: TRBJ2-1; D gene: -; clone size: -; CDR3 DNA: TGTGCCAGCAGTTTTGGGGCGGGGAACTACAATGAGCAGTTCTTC; CDR3 protein: CASSFGAGNYNEQFF
V gene: TRBV10-2; J gene: TRBJ1-6; D gene: -; clone size: -; CDR3 DNA: TGCGCCAGCAGTGTGACTGTCTATAATTCACCCCTCCACTTT; CDR3 protein: CASSVTVYNSPLHF
V gene: TRBV29-1; J gene: TRBJ2-1; D gene: TRBD2; clone size: -; CDR3 DNA: TGCAGCGTCAAGACTAGCGGGGGGAAGAGCTCCTACAATGAGCAGTTCTTC; CDR3 protein: CSVKTSGGKSSYNEQFF
V gene: TRBV23-1; J gene: TRBJ2-1; D gene: -; clone size: few; CDR3 DNA: TGCGCCAGCACGCGGGGTTTTTCCTACAATGAGCAGTTCTTC; CDR3 protein: CASTRGFSYNEQFF
V gene: TRBV28; J gene: TRBJ2-6; D gene: TRBD1; clone size: -; CDR3 DNA: TGTGCCAGCAGCGGAAGGGACAGAGAATATGGGGCCAACGTCCTGACTTTC; CDR3 protein: CASSGRDREYGANVLTF
V gene: TRBV4-2; J gene: TRBJ2-3; D gene: TRBD2; clone size: -; CDR3 DNA: TGTGCCAGCAGCCAAGGGCTTAGCGGGGCCGATACGCAGTATTTT; CDR3 protein: CASSQGLSGADTQYF
V gene: TRBV5-4; J gene: TRBJ1-2; D gene: TRBD1; clone size: -; CDR3 DNA: TGTGCCAGCAGCCCCGGACAGGGAAACTATGGCTACACCTTC; CDR3 protein: CASSPGQGNYGYTF
V gene: TRBV7-9; J gene: TRBJ1-6; D gene: -; clone size: once; CDR3 DNA: TGTGCCAGCAGCTTACGTGGGGGAGGAGATTCACCCCTCCACTTT; CDR3 protein: CASSLRGGGDSPLHF
V gene: TRBV12-3/TRBV12-4; J gene: TRBJ2-2; D gene: -; clone size: -; CDR3 DNA: TGTGCCAGCACGCGCACGAACACCGGGGAGCTGTTTTTT; CDR3 protein: CASTRTNTGELFF
V gene: TRBV18; J gene: TRBJ1-2; D gene: TRBD1; clone size: -; CDR3 DNA: TGTGCCAGCTCACCTTCCGGACAGGCTGACTATGGCTACACCTTC; CDR3 protein: CASSPSGQADYGYTF